A single sample gave rise to the 26 T cell receptor beta chains below, sequenced in a study of cytomegalovirus exposure and HLA in healthy donors. In the PCR, 60 Vbeta and 13 Jbeta primers were used. The assay was immunoSEQ multiplex PCR, and TCRdb's table has in-frame clones only and misses some. Among approximately 110,000 clones listed, 74% were seen once. Specimen: PBMCs. The receptor set was obtained from a woman aged 45-65 years in good health and CMV-seropositive.

This chain uses TRBV27 with TRBJ1-2; 10 bases are shared with TRBD1. Germline lookup yields CDR1 MNHEY and CDR2 SMNVEV (reference sequence). The CDR3 covers 13 residues. V dropped 6 bases and J dropped 8; count of bases not matched to a gene: 6. The CDR3 here is CASSGTGVGGYTF. The CDR3 bases are TGTGCCAGCAGCGGGACAGGGGTAGGGGGCTACACCTTC.

This rearrangement joins TRBV5-1 to TRBJ2-1, with 10 positions matching TRBD2. Germline CDR1 reads SGHRS; CDR2 reads YFSETQ. This CDR3 region has 16 residues. Trimming took 0 bases from V and 8 from J; bases not matched to a gene: 8. CDR3 loop: CASSLDSSGGVYEQFF. CDR3 coding DNA: TGCGCCAGCAGCTTGGATTCGAGCGGGGGGGTTTATGAGCAGTTCTTC.

The chain couples TRBV4-2 to TRBJ1-2; perhaps TRBD1 as D (5 bases). The CDR3 totals 15 residues. The germline V gene has CDR1 LGHNA and CDR2 YNFKEQ. V was clipped by 0 bases and J by 6 bases, with 14 bases between them. The CDR3 spells CASSQEGQGGDGYTF. CDR3 DNA sequence: TGTGCCAGCAGCCAAGAGGGGCAGGGCGGCGATGGCTACACCTTC.

V and J are TRBV11-2 and TRBJ1-3; no reliable D call. The V end was cut by 3 bases, the J end by 4 bases, with 13 bases between. The CDR3 has 15 amino acids. Germline V gene sequence: CDR1 SGHAT, CDR2 FQNNGV. The CDR3 DNA sequence: TGTGCCAGCAGCTTTGGAGGTCTGACAGGAAACACCATATATTTT. It codes for CASSFGGLTGNTIYF.

The genes are TRBV6-1 and TRBJ1-1; TRBD1 matches at 7 bases. The length of the CDR3 is 11 residues. Per the germline V gene, CDR1 is MNHNS and CDR2 is SASEGT. The V segment lost 6 bases and the J segment 10 bases; nucleotides outside the gene matches: 5. This chain's CDR3 is CASRETGTAFF. The CDR3 DNA follows: TGTGCCAGCAGGGAGACAGGGACAGCTTTCTTT.

Here the CDR3 DNA reads TGTGCCAGCAGGACAGCTAATAGCAATCAGCCCCAGCATTTT. This sequence encodes CASRTANSNQPQHF. V usage is TRBV6-6 and J usage is TRBJ1-5; TRBD1 is a possible D gene (5 bases). The CDR3 runs 14 residues. Germline values: CDR1 MNHNY, CDR2 SVGAGI (reference sequence). Trimming removed 6 bases from V and 0 bases from J, with 9 bases in between.

CDR3 loop: CASSYSSGGSEKLFF. The CDR3 region has the DNA TGTGCCAGCAGTTACTCCTCGGGTGGTAGTGAAAAACTGTTTTTT. V is TRBV6-5 and J is TRBJ1-4, with D uncertain. With 0 bases removed from V and 7 bases from J, the gap between germline ends came to 12 bases. The CDR3 spans 15 residues. Germline lookup yields CDR1 MNHEY and CDR2 SVGAGI.

CDR3 in amino acids: CASSELVGTMEKLFF. Here the CDR3 DNA reads TGTGCCAGCAGTGAACTTGTCGGGACAATGGAAAAACTGTTTTTT. The chain combines TRBV2 with TRBJ1-4; D possibly corresponds to TRBD1 (6 bases). V lost 2 bases to trimming and J lost 8 bases, with 15 bases between them. The length of the CDR3 is 15 residues. Germline V gene lookup returns CDR1 SNHLY and CDR2 FYNNEI.

The chain combines TRBV9 with TRBJ1-2; D call uncertain. V was pared by 0 bases and J by 5 bases, with 8 bases between. The CDR3 is 13 amino acids. Germline V gives CDR1 SGDLS, CDR2 YYNGEE. CDR3 sequence (DNA): TGTGCCAGCAGCGTAGTTGGCAGATATGGCTACACCTTC. Amino acids: CASSVVGRYGYTF.

This chain connects TRBV11-3 to TRBJ2-3, with no clear D. Trimming took off 1 base at V and 2 bases at J, with 10 bases between the two ends. Germline V gene lookup returns CDR1 SGHNT and CDR2 YENEEA. The CDR3 is 15 amino acids. The DNA for the CDR3 is TGTGCCAGCAGCTTAGCCCCCTACCCCACAGATACGCAGTATTTT. Translating it yields CASSLAPYPTDTQYF.

CDR3 region: CASMLPGVSYEQYF. CDR3 sequence (DNA): TGTGCCAGCATGCTCCCCGGGGTCTCCTACGAGCAGTACTTC. The chain joins TRBV28 to TRBJ2-7, with D perhaps TRBD2 (5 bases). V was clipped by 7 bases and J by 0 bases, with 13 bases between them. This CDR3 is built from 14 residues. Germline V gene lookup returns CDR1 MDHEN and CDR2 SYDVKM.

The chain has TRBV6-6 and TRBJ1-4; D gene ambiguous. The length of the CDR3 is 14 residues. Germline V gene data show CDR1 as MNHNY and CDR2 as SVGAGI (reference sequence). Trimming took off 4 bases at V and 5 bases at J, with 11 bases between the two ends. Here the CDR3 reads CASSFPPENEKLFF. For the CDR3, the DNA is TGTGCCAGCAGTTTTCCCCCGGAGAATGAAAAACTGTTTTTT.

Of note for this clone: Compared with germline, one end of the junction differs, possibly owing to a read error. Other DNA sequences in this sample translate to the same CDR3. The chain joins TRBV30 to TRBJ2-7; 9 bases map to TRBD1. This CDR3 region has 14 residues. Germline V gives CDR1 GTSNPN, CDR2 SVGIG (reference sequence). The CDR3 region is CAWRPGQGIYEQYF. CDR3 nucleotides: TGCGCCTGGAGGCCGGGACAGGGCATCTACGAGCAGTACTTC.

A few counts support this clone. This chain uses TRBV5-8 with TRBJ1-6; the D is unclear. Trimming stripped 4 bases from V and 9 bases from J, with 8 bases between. Germline CDR1 SGHTS, CDR2 YDEGEE. This CDR3 has 12 residues. CDR3 coding DNA: TGTGCCAGCAGCCCGGTTGGTTCACCCCTCCACTTT. Its protein product is CASSPVGSPLHF.

Here the CDR3 DNA reads TGTGCCAGCAGCGGAAGGAGTGGCCAAGAGACCCAGTACTTC. Amino acids: CASSGRSGQETQYF. The chain links TRBV7-2 to TRBJ2-5; D unresolved. CDR3 length: 14 residues. Between the trimmed V and J ends, which lost 5 bases and 1 base, there was a span of 11 bases. Looked up from germline, CDR1 is SGHTA and CDR2 is FQGNSA.

The chain recombines TRBV5-4 with TRBJ1-6, with D possibly being TRBD1 (5 bases). Trimming took off 0 bases at V and 6 bases at J, with 10 bases between the two ends. CDR3 length: 15 amino acids. In germline, CDR1 is SGHNT, CDR2 YYREEE (reference sequence). The CDR3 DNA follows: TGTGCCAGCAGCTTGGGGACAAAGAGTAATTCACCCCTCCACTTT. It yields the protein CASSLGTKSNSPLHF.

Worth noting for this clone: In the same sample, other DNA sequences code for this CDR3. CDR3 coding DNA: TGCGCCAGCAGCCTAACAGGGAAGACGGGGGAGACCCAGTACTTC. This encodes CASSLTGKTGETQYF. This chain uses TRBV5-1 with TRBJ2-5, with a possible D match to TRBD1 (6 bases). This CDR3 has 15 residues. V lost 4 bases and J lost 5, with 18 bases in between. Germline lookup yields CDR1 SGHRS and CDR2 YFSETQ.

The rearrangement uses TRBV6-1 and TRBJ1-1, with D uncertain. The CDR3 loop spans 12 amino acids. The germline V gene has CDR1 MNHNS and CDR2 SASEGT. Trimming took off 8 bases at V and 0 bases at J, with 7 bases between the two ends. The CDR3 bases are TGTGCCAGCGGGCACCTGAACACTGAAGCTTTCTTT. Residues: CASGHLNTEAFF.

This chain joins TRBV7-9 and TRBJ1-4, with 7 positions matching TRBD1. The CDR3 covers 16 residues. Germline lookup yields CDR1 SEHNR and CDR2 FQNEAQ (reference sequence). Trimming at V came to 5 bases and at J to 0 bases, leaving 6 bases not matched to a gene. CDR3 protein: CASSHKGAPTNEKLFF. As DNA, the CDR3 is TGTGCCAGCAGCCATAAGGGGGCCCCAACTAATGAAAAACTGTTTTTT.

This rearrangement joins TRBV18 to TRBJ1-6; 7 bases are shared with TRBD1. V gave up 3 bases and J gave up 8 bases; unmatched junction bases: 7. The CDR3 has 15 amino acids. Germline V CDR1 and CDR2: KGHSH, LQKENI. The chain's CDR3 is CASSPLTGSDSPLHF. The CDR3 bases are TGTGCCAGCTCACCTCTGACAGGGTCGGATTCACCCCTCCACTTT.

Turning to this clone: In the same sample, other DNA sequences code for this CDR3. For the CDR3, the DNA is TGTGCCAGCAGAATGGGGGGGACAGGGGGGGGAAACGAGCAGTACTTC. Protein: CASRMGGTGGGNEQYF. V and J are TRBV5-4 and TRBJ2-7; 11 bases line up with TRBD1. V gave up 5 bases and J gave up 5 bases; unmatched junction bases: 12. The germline V gene has CDR1 SGHNT and CDR2 YYREEE (reference sequence). The CDR3 totals 16 residues. Together with reference TRBV5-4 and TRBJ2-7, the CDR3 gives the full variable domain: ETGVTQSPTHLIKTRGQQVTLRCSSQSGHNTVSWYQQALGQGPQFIFQYYREEENGRGNFPPRFSGLQFPNYSSELNVNALELDDSALYLCASRMGGTGGGNEQYFGPGTRLTVT.

The V call is TRBV7-2, the J call TRBJ2-3; D might be TRBD1 (6 bases). V lost 2 bases to trimming and J lost 9 bases, with 6 bases between them. Per the germline V gene, CDR1 is SGHTA and CDR2 is FQGNSA. This CDR3 contains 11 residues. CDR3 bases: TGTGCCAGCAGCTTACAGGGGACGCAGTATTTT. This gives the protein CASSLQGTQYF.

This chain links TRBV5-4 with TRBJ2-2; 10 bases line up with TRBD2. The CDR3 runs to 15 residues. Germline CDR1 reads SGHNT; CDR2 reads YYREEE (reference sequence). V lost 10 bases to trimming and J lost 4 bases; unmatched junction nucleotides: 10. The CDR3, as DNA: TGTGCCGGGAGGTCTAGCGGGGGTAGCACCGGGGAGCTGTTTTTT. It translates to CAGRSSGGSTGELFF.

The chain carries TRBV27 and TRBJ2-5; 9 bases fit TRBD2. Germline CDR1 is MNHEY and CDR2 is SMNVEV (reference sequence). Losses at the gene ends were 7 bases for V and 1 base for J; bases not matched to a gene: 4. The CDR3 runs to 14 residues. The CDR3 DNA is TGTGCCAGCAAGATAGCGGGGGCCCAAGAGACCCAGTACTTC. Amino acids: CASKIAGAQETQYF.

J is TRBJ1-4 and V is TRBV6-6; the match to TRBD1 covers 8 bases. V was clipped by 5 bases and J by 8 bases; unmatched bases: 7. The CDR3 spans 14 residues. The germline CDR1 and CDR2 sequences are MNHNY and SVGAGI (reference sequence). The CDR3 here is CASSGQGVKEKLFF. CDR3 coding DNA: TGTGCCAGCAGTGGACAGGGAGTAAAGGAAAAACTGTTTTTT.

CDR3 loop: CAISESLMPGGSDEKLFF. The CDR3 DNA follows: TGTGCCATCAGTGAGTCCTTAATGCCAGGGGGCTCCGATGAAAAACTGTTTTTT. The chain carries TRBV10-3 and TRBJ1-4, with 8 bases lining up with TRBD1. CDR1 is ENHRY, CDR2 SYGVKD, per germline. The CDR3 has 18 residues. V was clipped by 0 bases and J by 6 bases; unmatched bases: 12.